This T cell receptor beta chain originates from a study of T cells in Graves' hyperthyroidism and ophthalmopathy. Study overall: At the time of initial diagnosis and before any treatment, peripheral blood was collected.

Study-wide findings and caveats: Stable hyperthyroidism and ophthalmopathy were separated using 13 V-J signatures.

The V gene lost 3 bases and the J gene lost 6 bases, with 15 bases spanning the gap. Germline-derived CDR1 and CDR2 are LGHDT and YNNKEL (reference sequence). The CDR3 has 14 amino acids. This sample holds PBMCs from roughly 10 ml fresh peripheral blood. This clonotype was counted between two and nine times. Its antigen is as yet unknown. TCR beta CDR3 regions were amplified from RNA. HTBI primers were used for first-round RT-PCR of the TCR CDR3. TCRdb recomputed calls from the multiplex PCR reads with MiXCR, one row per CDR3 protein. The sample lists about 410,000 distinct CDR3 sequences; about 15% were seen once.

The clonotype comes from a young man with Graves' ophthalmopathy. The sample was blood. The genes are TRBV3-1 and TRBJ2-7; D is perhaps TRBD1 (6 bases). The CDR3 protein is CASSQGQGFVEQYF. The DNA of the CDR3 is TGTGCCAGCAGCCAGGGACAAGGGTTTGTCGAGCAGTACTTC.